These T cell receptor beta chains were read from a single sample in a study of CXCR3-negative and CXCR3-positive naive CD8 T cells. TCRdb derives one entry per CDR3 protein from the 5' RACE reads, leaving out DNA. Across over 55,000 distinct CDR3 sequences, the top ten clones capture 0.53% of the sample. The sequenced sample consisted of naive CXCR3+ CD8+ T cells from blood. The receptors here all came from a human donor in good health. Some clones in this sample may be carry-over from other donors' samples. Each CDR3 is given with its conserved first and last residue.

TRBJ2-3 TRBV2 CASSHPAGGADTQYF
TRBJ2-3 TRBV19 CASKGGSPTDTQYF
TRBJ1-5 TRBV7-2 CASSSYSYSNQPQHF
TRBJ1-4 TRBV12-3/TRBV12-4 CASRAGLSTNEKLFF
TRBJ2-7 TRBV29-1 CSVEDRSATAPSYEQYF
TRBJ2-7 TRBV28 CASSPPGLAGEQYF
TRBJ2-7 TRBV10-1 CASRLGQHEAEQYF
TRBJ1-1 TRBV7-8 CASSAIDRGPFAEAFF
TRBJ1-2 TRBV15 CATSRDRTSGRSYGYTF
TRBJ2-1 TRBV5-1 CASTLGVSSYNEQFF
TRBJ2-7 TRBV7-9 CASSLSPGQGPWEQYF
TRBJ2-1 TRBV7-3 CASSDPGQYNEQFF
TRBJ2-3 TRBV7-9 CASSFSGAGTDTQYF
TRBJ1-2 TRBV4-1 CASSQDSVTGNYGYTF
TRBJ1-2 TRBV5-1 CASSPERATDSYTF
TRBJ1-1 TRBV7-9 CASSSITLPGTVYGTEAFF
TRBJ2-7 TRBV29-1 CSVADSYEQYF
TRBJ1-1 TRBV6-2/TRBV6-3 CASRIEWGTEAFF
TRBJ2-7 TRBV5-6 CASMAANYEQYF
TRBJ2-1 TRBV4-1 CASSQDIGAGNEQFF
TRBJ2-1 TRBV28 CASSLTRVDEQFF
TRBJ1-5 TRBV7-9 CASSHTATADQPQHF